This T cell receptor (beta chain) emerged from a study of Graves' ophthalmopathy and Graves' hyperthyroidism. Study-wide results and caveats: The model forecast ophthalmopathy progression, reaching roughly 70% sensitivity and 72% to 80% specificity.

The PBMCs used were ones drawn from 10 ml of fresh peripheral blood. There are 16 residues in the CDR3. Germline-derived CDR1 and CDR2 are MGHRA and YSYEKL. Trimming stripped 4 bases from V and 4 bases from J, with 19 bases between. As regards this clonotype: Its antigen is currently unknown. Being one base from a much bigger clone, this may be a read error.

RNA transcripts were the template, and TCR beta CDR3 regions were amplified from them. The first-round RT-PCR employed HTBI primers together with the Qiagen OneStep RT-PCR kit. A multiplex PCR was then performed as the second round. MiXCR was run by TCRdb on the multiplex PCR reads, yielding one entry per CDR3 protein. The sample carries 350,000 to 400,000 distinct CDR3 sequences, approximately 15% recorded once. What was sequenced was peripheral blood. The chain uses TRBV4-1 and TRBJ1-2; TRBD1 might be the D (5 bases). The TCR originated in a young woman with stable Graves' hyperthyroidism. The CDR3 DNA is TGCGCCAGCAGCCCAGTGTCAGGGAAAGGAGCCTATGGCTACACCTTC. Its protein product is CASSPVSGKGAYGYTF.